Below, one T cell receptor beta chain is given with its context. The antigen is unknown. These data belong to a study of T cell responses to AZD1222 COVID-19 vaccine. TCRdb keeps only in-frame clones here, not all; method: immunoSEQ multiplex PCR. The table has some 150,000 clones, 87% seen once. V lost 0 bases to trimming and J lost 16 bases; unmatched junction nucleotides: 5. Germline V lookup: CDR1 SGHDT, CDR2 YYEEEE. The CDR3 has 12 residues. Study-wide results and caveats: Possibly, clonal diversity was underestimated; donors were largely white British and included more females.

J is TRBJ2-1 and V is TRBV5-6, with TRBD1 identical over 9 bases. The receptor was derived from an adult who received the AZD1222 COVID-19 vaccine. The sequencing here drew on peripheral blood, taken 28 days after the second AZD1222 dose. CDR3 nucleotides: TGTGCCAGCAGCTTGGTGACAGGGGGAGAATTCTTC. Protein sequence: CASSLVTGGEFF.